One and the same sample provided the 15 T cell receptor beta chains below, sequenced in a study of blood T cell repertoires in COVID-19. Some clones are missing from TCRdb's copy, which holds only in-frame ones; the method was immunoSEQ multiplex PCR. The data hold 200,000 to 300,000 clones, with 75% to 90% observed a single time. Material for sequencing was peripheral blood. The source of these receptors is a woman aged 40 to 50 with acute or convalescent COVID-19.

Here the CDR3 reads CASSQVQYPHNEQFF. The CDR3 DNA sequence: TGTGCCAGCAGCCAAGTTCAGTACCCCCACAATGAGCAGTTCTTC. This chain joins TRBV14 and TRBJ2-1, with D uncertain. CDR3 length: 15 amino acids. Germline V gene lookup returns CDR1 SGHDN and CDR2 FVKESK. The ends were cut back, 1 base at V and 5 bases at J, with 12 bases in the middle.

The chain carries TRBV27 and TRBJ1-2; 7 bases agree with TRBD1. V shed 5 bases and J 6 bases; nucleotides not matched to a gene: 9. In germline, CDR1 is MNHEY, CDR2 SMNVEV (reference sequence). The CDR3 consists of 14 residues. The CDR3 DNA follows: TGTGCCAGCAGTCCCTCAAGAGGGGGCCATGGCTACACCTTC. Amino acid sequence: CASSPSRGGHGYTF.

The chain recombines TRBV27 with TRBJ1-2; D is unclear. The CDR3 runs to 16 residues. Germline lookup yields CDR1 MNHEY and CDR2 SMNVEV (reference sequence). The V gene lost 0 bases and the J gene lost 8 bases, with 19 bases spanning the gap. The CDR3 sequence is CASSLSPGTLTKGYTF. CDR3 nucleotide sequence: TGTGCCAGCAGTTTATCTCCGGGAACCTTAACTAAAGGCTACACCTTC.

The chain couples TRBV5-4 to TRBJ1-2, with D perhaps matching TRBD1 (5 bases). This CDR3 has 12 amino acids. Per germline, CDR1 SGHNT and CDR2 YYREEE (reference sequence). With 0 bases removed from V and 7 bases from J, the gap between germline ends came to 7 bases. The CDR3 sequence: CASSLDGGGYTF. The CDR3 DNA reads TGTGCCAGCAGCTTGGACGGGGGTGGCTACACCTTC.

The chain has TRBV7-2 and TRBJ2-5, with D possibly TRBD2 on 7 matching bases. From germline, CDR1 is SGHTA and CDR2 FQGNSA. The germline V and J ends were trimmed by 8 bases and 5 bases, with 15 bases remaining between them. The CDR3 extends over 13 amino acids. This CDR3 reads CASRRGGGETQYF. The CDR3 nucleotides are TGTGCCAGCCGGAGGGGGGGCGGGGAGACCCAGTACTTC.

In its sample, this clone was seen a few times. The chain links TRBV6-5 to TRBJ1-2, with 8 bases that match TRBD1. The CDR3 loop spans 14 amino acids. CDR1 and CDR2 (germline): MNHEY, SVGAGI. The trim removed 5 bases at V and 4 bases at J, leaving 6 bases unmatched. CDR3 bases: TGTGCCAGCAGTCCCAGGGGGCCTGGCTATGGCTACACCTTC. Protein sequence: CASSPRGPGYGYTF.

J is TRBJ1-2 and V is TRBV30; unclear D gene. The V end lost 0 bases, the J end lost 10 bases, and 9 bases lay between the germline ends. The germline V gene encodes CDR1 GTSNPN and CDR2 SVGIG (reference sequence). There are 11 residues in the CDR3. CDR3 DNA sequence: TGTGCCTGGAGTGTTTGGCAGTCCTACACCTTC. Encoded protein: CAWSVWQSYTF. Complete variable domain (other parts from reference TRBV30 and TRBJ1-2): SQTIHQWPATLVQPVGSPLSLECTVEGTSNPNLYWYRQAAGRGLQLLFYSVGIGQISSEVPQNLSASRPQDRQFILSSKKLLLSDSGFYLCAWSVWQSYTFGSGTRLTVV.

CDR3 sequence (DNA): TGTGCCAGCAGTAGTGCCAGCTACGAGCAGTACGTC. It encodes CASSSASYEQYV. The chain carries TRBV6-2 or TRBV6-3 and TRBJ2-7; D is undetermined. This CDR3 comprises 12 residues. V was pared by 5 bases and J by 3 bases, with 8 bases between. Germline values: CDR1 MNHEY, CDR2 SVGEGT.

The V and J genes are TRBV2 and TRBJ2-3, with D possibly TRBD2 on 6 matching bases. This CDR3 is built from 15 residues. Germline CDR1 SNHLY, CDR2 FYNNEI. Trimming stripped 4 bases from V and 6 bases from J, with 17 bases between. This CDR3 reads CASSVDSGQGDTQYF. The CDR3 DNA reads as TGTGCCAGCAGTGTTGATAGCGGTCAAGGGGATACGCAGTATTTT.

The chain links TRBV19 to TRBJ1-5; 7 nucleotides agree with TRBD1. J gave up 7 bases and V 7 bases, and 10 bases lay outside the gene matches. This CDR3 contains 14 residues. Germline CDR1 is LNHDA and CDR2 is SQIVND (reference sequence). The chain's CDR3 is CASKPARGKQPQHF. The CDR3 nucleotides are TGTGCCAGTAAACCCGCCAGGGGGAAACAGCCCCAGCATTTT.

V usage is TRBV6-6 and J usage is TRBJ1-5; 9 bases are a match to TRBD1. V shed 5 bases, J shed 1 base, and the junction held 6 bases outside the gene matches. In germline, CDR1 is MNHNY, CDR2 SVGAGI (reference sequence). The CDR3 is 16 residues long. The CDR3 region is CASSPGTGGSNQPQHF. The CDR3 DNA reads as TGTGCCAGCAGTCCCGGTACAGGGGGCAGCAATCAGCCCCAGCATTTT.

The table lists this clone with a count of one. The V gene is TRBV12-5, the J gene TRBJ1-1; no clear D. Germline-derived CDR1 and CDR2 are LGHNT and FRNRAP. This CDR3 has 11 amino acids. Trimming cost V 1 base and J 10 bases, with 7 bases left between them. The CDR3 is CASGLEYGAFF. In DNA form, the CDR3 reads TGTGCTAGTGGTTTGGAGTACGGAGCTTTCTTT.

This clone appeared once. Written as DNA, the CDR3 is TGTGCCAGCAGCTTGGACATGGCCGGCTACACCTTC. It codes for CASSLDMAGYTF. The V call is TRBV7-9, the J call TRBJ1-2; TRBD1 might be the D (5 bases). V dropped 3 bases and J dropped 8 bases, with 10 bases sitting between them. The CDR3 length is 12 residues. CDR1 and CDR2 (germline): SEHNR, FQNEAQ (reference sequence).

The chain employs TRBV11-3 and TRBJ2-1; TRBD2 aligns across 8 bases. Germline trimming cut 5 bases from V and 5 bases from J; bases unmatched to any gene: 8. Germline loops: CDR1 SGHNT, CDR2 YENEEA. The CDR3 is 15 residues long. The CDR3 loop is CASSEGGTSHNEQFF. The CDR3 DNA is TGTGCCAGCAGCGAAGGAGGGACTAGTCACAATGAGCAGTTCTTC.

The chain carries TRBV7-2 and TRBJ2-3, with TRBD2 matching over 9 bases. V gave up 6 bases and J gave up 4 bases; unmatched junction bases: 8. CDR3 length equals 15 residues. CDR1 and CDR2 from the germline V gene are SGHTA and FQGNSA. This CDR3 reads CASRRRGLASDTQYF. For the CDR3, the DNA is TGTGCCAGCAGGCGTCGGGGACTAGCCTCAGATACGCAGTATTTT. The entire variable domain, with the rest obtained from reference TRBV7-2 and TRBJ2-3, is as follows: GAGVSQSPSNKVTEKGKDVELRCDPISGHTALYWYRQSLGQGLEFLIYFQGNSAPDKSGLPSDRFSAERTGGSVSTLTIQRTQQEDSAVYLCASRRRGLASDTQYFGPGTRLTVL.